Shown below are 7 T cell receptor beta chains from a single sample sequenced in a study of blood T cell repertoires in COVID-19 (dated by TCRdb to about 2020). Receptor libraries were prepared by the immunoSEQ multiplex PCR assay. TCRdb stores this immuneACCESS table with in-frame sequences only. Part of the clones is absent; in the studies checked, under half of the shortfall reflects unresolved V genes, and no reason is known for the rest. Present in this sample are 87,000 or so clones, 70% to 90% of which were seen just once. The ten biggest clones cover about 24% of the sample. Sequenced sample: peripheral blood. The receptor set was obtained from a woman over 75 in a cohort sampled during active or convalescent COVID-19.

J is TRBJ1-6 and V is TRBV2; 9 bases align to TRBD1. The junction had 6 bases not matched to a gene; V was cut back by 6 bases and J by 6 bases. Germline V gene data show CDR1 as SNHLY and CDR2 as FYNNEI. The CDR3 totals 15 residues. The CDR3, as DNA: TGTGCCAGCAGAGGAGAGGACAGGGGTAATTCACCCCTCCACTTT. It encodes CASRGEDRGNSPLHF.

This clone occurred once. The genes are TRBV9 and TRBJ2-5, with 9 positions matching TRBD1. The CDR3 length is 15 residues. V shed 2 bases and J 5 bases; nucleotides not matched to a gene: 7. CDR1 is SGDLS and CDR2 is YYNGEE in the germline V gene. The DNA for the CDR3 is TGTGCCAGCAGCGTTTTCGGGGGGACAGGGGAGACCCAGTACTTC. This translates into CASSVFGGTGETQYF.

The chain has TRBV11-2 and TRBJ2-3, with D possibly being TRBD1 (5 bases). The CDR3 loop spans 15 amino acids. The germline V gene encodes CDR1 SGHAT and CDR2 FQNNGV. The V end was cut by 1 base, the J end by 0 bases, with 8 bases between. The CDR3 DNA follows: TGTGCCAGCAGCTTAGGGCAGGGAAGCACAGATACGCAGTATTTT. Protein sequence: CASSLGQGSTDTQYF.

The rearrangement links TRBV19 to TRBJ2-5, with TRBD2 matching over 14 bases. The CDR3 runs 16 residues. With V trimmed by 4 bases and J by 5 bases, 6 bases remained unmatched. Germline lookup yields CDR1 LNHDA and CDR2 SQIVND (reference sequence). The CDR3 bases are TGTGCCAGTAGTAGGGGACTAGCGGGAGTGGTGGAGACCCAGTACTTC. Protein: CASSRGLAGVVETQYF.

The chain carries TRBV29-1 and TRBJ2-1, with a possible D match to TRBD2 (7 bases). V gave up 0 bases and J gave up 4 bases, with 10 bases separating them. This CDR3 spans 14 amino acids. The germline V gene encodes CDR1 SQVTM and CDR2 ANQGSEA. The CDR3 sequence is CSVEDRGGYNEQFF. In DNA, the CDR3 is TGCAGCGTTGAAGATAGGGGGGGGTACAATGAGCAGTTCTTC.

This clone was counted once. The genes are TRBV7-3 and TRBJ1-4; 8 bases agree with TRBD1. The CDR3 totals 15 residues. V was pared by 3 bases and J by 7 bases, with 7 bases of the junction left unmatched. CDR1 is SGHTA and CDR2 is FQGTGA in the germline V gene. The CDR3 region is CASSLTGAWGEKLFF. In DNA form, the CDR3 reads TGTGCCAGCAGCTTGACAGGGGCGTGGGGTGAAAAACTGTTTTTT.

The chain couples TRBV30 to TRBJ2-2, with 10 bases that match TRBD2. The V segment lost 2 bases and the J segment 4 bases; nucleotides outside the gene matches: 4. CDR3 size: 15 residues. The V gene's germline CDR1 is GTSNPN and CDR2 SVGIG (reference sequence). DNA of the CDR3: TGTGCCTGGAGTCCTAGCGGGAGATTCACCGGGGAGCTGTTTTTT. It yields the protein CAWSPSGRFTGELFF.